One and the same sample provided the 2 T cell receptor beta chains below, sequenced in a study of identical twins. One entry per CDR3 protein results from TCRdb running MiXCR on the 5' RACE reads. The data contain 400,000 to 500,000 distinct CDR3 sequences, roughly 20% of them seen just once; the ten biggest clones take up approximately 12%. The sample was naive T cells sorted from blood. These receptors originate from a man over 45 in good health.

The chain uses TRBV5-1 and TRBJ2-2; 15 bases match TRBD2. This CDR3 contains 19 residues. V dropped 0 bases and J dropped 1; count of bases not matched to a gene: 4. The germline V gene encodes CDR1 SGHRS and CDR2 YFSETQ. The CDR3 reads CASSLVGLAGGMNTGELFF. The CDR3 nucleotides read TGCGCCAGCAGCTTGGTTGGACTAGCGGGGGGGATGAACACCGGGGAGCTGTTTTTT.

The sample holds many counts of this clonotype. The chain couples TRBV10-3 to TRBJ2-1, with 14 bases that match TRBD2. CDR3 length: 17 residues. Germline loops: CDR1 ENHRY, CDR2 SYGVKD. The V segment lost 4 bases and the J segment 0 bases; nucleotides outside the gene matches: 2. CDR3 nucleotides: TGTGCCATCAGTGGGGGACTAGCGGGGGACTCCTACAATGAGCAGTTCTTC. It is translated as CAISGGLAGDSYNEQFF.